The T cell receptor (beta chain) under discussion was sequenced for a study of blood T cell repertoires in COVID-19. About the study: Donors in the United States, Italy and Spain gave samples during acute or convalescent COVID-19.

This clone was counted only a few times. The CDR3 spans 16 residues. The trim removed 1 base at V and 3 bases at J, leaving 5 bases unmatched. Looked up from germline, CDR1 is SGHTA and CDR2 is FQGNSA. Here immunoSEQ multiplex PCR was the method, and the copy in TCRdb shows in-frame clones only, minus some. Of 200,000 to 250,000 clones in the sample, 86% were seen once. This chain connects TRBV7-2 to TRBJ2-5, with TRBD2 matching over 10 bases. The sequence derives from a woman aged 40 to 55 with acute COVID-19. The specimen was PBMCs or T cells enriched from blood (not recorded which). CDR3 coding DNA: TGTGCCAGCAGCTTAGGAGCGGGGGGGAGAAAAGAGACCCAGTACTTC. Its translation is CASSLGAGGRKETQYF.